Listed below are T cell receptor beta chains from one sample, sequenced in a study of cytomegalovirus exposure and HLA in healthy donors. Profiling relied on immunoSEQ multiplex PCR, and the TCRdb table lists in-frame clones only, not all of them. The sample contains about 220,000 clones, about 75% of which appear only once. The specimen was PBMCs. The receptors originated from a woman in her 30s in good health and CMV-seronegative. The CDR3 runs from the conserved cysteine through the conserved F or W. Fields, in order: clone size, J gene, V gene, D gene, CDR3 protein, CDR3 DNA. A D gene is named only where the DNA matches it firmly. Only some rows state a clone size, as once, few, many or a class for expanded clones.

clone_size: NA; j_call: TRBJ2-5; v_call: TRBV9; d_call: TRBD2; cdr3_aa: CASSGGAGAQETQYF; cdr3_nt: TGTGCCAGCAGCGGGGGAGCGGGAGCTCAAGAGACCCAGTACTTC
clone_size: NA; j_call: TRBJ1-5; v_call: TRBV29-1; d_call: NA; cdr3_aa: CSVEGVRGQPQHF; cdr3_nt: TGCAGCGTTGAAGGGGTTAGGGGGCAGCCCCAGCATTTT
clone_size: NA; j_call: TRBJ2-3; v_call: TRBV2; d_call: NA; cdr3_aa: CASFRRFDKMSTDTQYF; cdr3_nt: TGTGCCAGCTTTCGGAGATTCGATAAGATGAGCACAGATACGCAGTATTTT
clone_size: NA; j_call: TRBJ1-2; v_call: TRBV5-1; d_call: NA; cdr3_aa: CASSSSGVSGYTF; cdr3_nt: TGCGCCAGCAGCTCTTCAGGGGTCTCGGGCTACACCTTC
clone_size: once; j_call: TRBJ2-3; v_call: TRBV4-1; d_call: NA; cdr3_aa: CASSPSTTADTQYF; cdr3_nt: TGCGCCAGCAGCCCCAGCACGACAGCCGATACGCAGTATTTT
clone_size: once; j_call: TRBJ2-1; v_call: TRBV7-6; d_call: NA; cdr3_aa: CASSLVGGLDEQFF; cdr3_nt: TGTGCCAGCAGCTTAGTGGGGGGGCTGGATGAGCAGTTCTTC
clone_size: NA; j_call: TRBJ1-2; v_call: TRBV6-5; d_call: NA; cdr3_aa: CASKTQGPHYGYTF; cdr3_nt: TGTGCCAGCAAAACCCAGGGGCCCCACTATGGCTACACCTTC
clone_size: few; j_call: TRBJ2-7; v_call: TRBV5-1; d_call: TRBD1; cdr3_aa: CASSLGQNYEQYF; cdr3_nt: TGTGCCAGCAGCTTGGGACAGAACTACGAGCAGTACTTC
clone_size: NA; j_call: TRBJ1-5; v_call: TRBV27; d_call: TRBD1; cdr3_aa: CASQPGRGSNQPQHF; cdr3_nt: TGTGCCAGCCAGCCCGGCAGGGGGAGCAATCAGCCCCAGCATTTT
clone_size: NA; j_call: TRBJ2-7; v_call: TRBV23-1; d_call: TRBD1; cdr3_aa: CASSQSRQGNDEQYF; cdr3_nt: TGCGCCAGCAGTCAATCCCGACAGGGGAACGACGAGCAGTACTTC
clone_size: NA; j_call: TRBJ2-2; v_call: TRBV6-1; d_call: NA; cdr3_aa: CASSEELGGTGELFF; cdr3_nt: TGTGCCAGCAGTGAAGAACTAGGTGGCACCGGGGAGCTGTTTTTT
clone_size: few; j_call: TRBJ1-1; v_call: TRBV30; d_call: NA; cdr3_aa: CAWIPASRQDKTFF; cdr3_nt: TGTGCCTGGATCCCTGCTTCGAGGCAGGACAAAACTTTCTTT
clone_size: NA; j_call: TRBJ2-5; v_call: TRBV30; d_call: TRBD2; cdr3_aa: CAWESGVRQETQYF; cdr3_nt: TGTGCCTGGGAGAGCGGGGTTAGGCAAGAGACCCAGTACTTC
clone_size: NA; j_call: TRBJ2-2; v_call: TRBV13; d_call: NA; cdr3_aa: CASSLGPPGVTGELFF; cdr3_nt: TGTGCCAGCAGCTTAGGGCCCCCAGGGGTCACCGGGGAGCTGTTTTTT
clone_size: NA; j_call: TRBJ2-7; v_call: TRBV27; d_call: TRBD1; cdr3_aa: CASSQSGTGYEQYF; cdr3_nt: TGTGCCAGCAGTCAGTCCGGGACAGGCTACGAGCAGTACTTC
clone_size: NA; j_call: TRBJ2-1; v_call: TRBV11-3; d_call: TRBD2; cdr3_aa: CASSLGRSGRGNEQFF; cdr3_nt: TGTGCCAGCAGCTTAGGGAGAAGCGGGAGAGGTAATGAGCAGTTCTTC
clone_size: once; j_call: TRBJ1-1; v_call: TRBV7-9; d_call: TRBD1; cdr3_aa: CASSQGQGSNTEAFF; cdr3_nt: TGTGCCAGCAGCCAGGGACAGGGATCGAACACTGAAGCTTTCTTT
clone_size: NA; j_call: TRBJ1-1; v_call: TRBV6-5; d_call: NA; cdr3_aa: CASSPTTGGHTEAFF; cdr3_nt: TGTGCCAGCAGCCCCACGACGGGGGGCCACACTGAAGCTTTCTTT
clone_size: NA; j_call: TRBJ2-1; v_call: TRBV19; d_call: NA; cdr3_aa: CASSPQTYNEQFF; cdr3_nt: TGTGCCAGTAGTCCACAGACGTACAATGAGCAGTTCTTC
clone_size: few; j_call: TRBJ1-2; v_call: TRBV4-1; d_call: TRBD1; cdr3_aa: CASSQDLQGDGYTF; cdr3_nt: TGCGCCAGCAGCCAAGATCTCCAGGGGGATGGCTACACCTTC
clone_size: NA; j_call: TRBJ1-2; v_call: TRBV2; d_call: TRBD1; cdr3_aa: CASSGDRGGYTF; cdr3_nt: TGTGCCAGCAGTGGAGACAGGGGTGGCTACACCTTC
clone_size: NA; j_call: TRBJ2-1; v_call: TRBV5-5; d_call: TRBD2; cdr3_aa: CASSLGLAGYNEQFF; cdr3_nt: TGTGCCAGCAGCTTGGGACTAGCGGGGTACAATGAGCAGTTCTTC
clone_size: NA; j_call: TRBJ2-3; v_call: TRBV4-1; d_call: TRBD2; cdr3_aa: CASSQDSGGGYSTDTQYF; cdr3_nt: TGCGCCAGCAGCCAAGATAGCGGGGGCGGATATAGCACAGATACGCAGTATTTT
clone_size: few; j_call: TRBJ1-5; v_call: TRBV4-2; d_call: NA; cdr3_aa: CASSPSAGSNQPQHF; cdr3_nt: TGTGCCAGCAGCCCAAGCGCCGGTAGCAATCAGCCCCAGCATTTT
clone_size: NA; j_call: TRBJ1-1; v_call: TRBV27; d_call: NA; cdr3_aa: CASSLGAGVTEAFF; cdr3_nt: TGTGCCAGCAGTTTGGGGGCAGGGGTAACTGAAGCTTTCTTT
clone_size: NA; j_call: TRBJ2-2; v_call: TRBV5-1; d_call: TRBD1; cdr3_aa: CASSRLQGPTGTGELFF; cdr3_nt: TGCGCCAGCAGCCGCTTACAGGGGCCGACGGGGACCGGGGAGCTGTTTTTT
clone_size: NA; j_call: TRBJ2-1; v_call: TRBV6-5; d_call: TRBD1; cdr3_aa: CASSVRDRSYNEQFF; cdr3_nt: TGTGCCAGCAGTGTTCGGGACAGGTCCTACAATGAGCAGTTCTTC
clone_size: NA; j_call: TRBJ1-6; v_call: TRBV25-1; d_call: NA; cdr3_aa: CASSAGRGPNSPLHF; cdr3_nt: TGTGCCAGCAGCGCCGGCCGCGGTCCTAATTCACCCCTCCACTTT
clone_size: NA; j_call: TRBJ2-2; v_call: TRBV13; d_call: NA; cdr3_aa: CASSLTQGTTGELFF; cdr3_nt: TGTGCCAGCAGCCTAACACAGGGCACTACCGGGGAGCTGTTTTTT
clone_size: few; j_call: TRBJ1-2; v_call: TRBV7-8; d_call: TRBD1; cdr3_aa: CASSPGGQGYYGYTF; cdr3_nt: TGTGCCAGCAGCCCAGGGGGACAGGGATACTATGGCTACACCTTC
clone_size: NA; j_call: TRBJ2-1; v_call: TRBV5-1; d_call: NA; cdr3_aa: CASSLEQDPAQFF; cdr3_nt: TGCGCCAGCAGCTTGGAACAGGACCCTGCGCAGTTCTTC
clone_size: few; j_call: TRBJ2-1; v_call: TRBV2; d_call: TRBD2; cdr3_aa: CASSATGLPTPGLAGSEFF; cdr3_nt: TGTGCCAGCAGTGCCACCGGGCTCCCTACTCCTGGACTAGCGGGAAGCGAGTTCTTC
clone_size: once; j_call: TRBJ2-7; v_call: TRBV14; d_call: TRBD2; cdr3_aa: CASSLGGLAVTYEQYF; cdr3_nt: TGTGCCAGCAGCCTCGGGGGACTAGCGGTGACCTACGAGCAGTACTTC
clone_size: NA; j_call: TRBJ2-3; v_call: TRBV19; d_call: TRBD2; cdr3_aa: CASSWTSSEGDTQYF; cdr3_nt: TGTGCCAGTAGCTGGACTAGCTCCGAGGGAGATACGCAGTATTTT
clone_size: NA; j_call: TRBJ2-2; v_call: TRBV5-1; d_call: NA; cdr3_aa: CASRTAPPNTGELFF; cdr3_nt: TGCGCCAGTCGGACAGCCCCCCCGAACACCGGGGAGCTGTTTTTT
clone_size: NA; j_call: TRBJ1-2; v_call: TRBV11-2; d_call: NA; cdr3_aa: CASSFWTVQANYGYTF; cdr3_nt: TGTGCCAGCAGCTTCTGGACAGTCCAAGCTAACTATGGCTACACCTTC
clone_size: NA; j_call: TRBJ2-3; v_call: TRBV29-1; d_call: NA; cdr3_aa: CSVLPASVFTDTQYF; cdr3_nt: TGCAGCGTCCTTCCCGCTAGCGTTTTCACAGATACGCAGTATTTT
clone_size: NA; j_call: TRBJ2-7; v_call: TRBV19; d_call: NA; cdr3_aa: CASSPTGGGEQYF; cdr3_nt: TGTGCCAGTAGTCCTACAGGGGGAGGGGAGCAGTACTTC
clone_size: NA; j_call: TRBJ1-1; v_call: TRBV11-1; d_call: NA; cdr3_aa: CASSLGDIDTEAFF; cdr3_nt: TGTGCCAGCAGCTTGGGGGACATTGACACTGAAGCTTTCTTT
clone_size: NA; j_call: TRBJ2-3; v_call: TRBV5-5; d_call: NA; cdr3_aa: CASSLASTDTQYF; cdr3_nt: TGTGCCAGCAGCTTGGCCTCCACAGATACGCAGTATTTT
clone_size: NA; j_call: TRBJ2-3; v_call: TRBV7-2; d_call: TRBD2; cdr3_aa: CVSSLRTSRIWVDTQYF; cdr3_nt: TGTGTCAGCAGCCTCCGGACTAGCCGCATTTGGGTAGATACGCAGTATTTT
clone_size: NA; j_call: TRBJ2-2; v_call: TRBV11-2; d_call: TRBD2; cdr3_aa: CASSPVGGGTGELFF; cdr3_nt: TGTGCCAGCAGCCCCGTTGGGGGGGGCACCGGGGAGCTGTTTTTT
clone_size: NA; j_call: TRBJ2-4; v_call: TRBV13; d_call: NA; cdr3_aa: CASSLARRNIQYF; cdr3_nt: TGTGCCAGCAGCTTAGCCAGGCGAAACATTCAGTACTTC
clone_size: NA; j_call: TRBJ2-7; v_call: TRBV10-2; d_call: TRBD1; cdr3_aa: CASRNRGPSYEQYF; cdr3_nt: TGCGCCAGCAGAAACAGGGGGCCGTCCTACGAGCAGTACTTC
clone_size: NA; j_call: TRBJ2-5; v_call: TRBV5-1; d_call: NA; cdr3_aa: CASSLGTAWPETQYF; cdr3_nt: TGCGCCAGCAGCTTGGGGACAGCCTGGCCAGAGACCCAGTACTTC
clone_size: NA; j_call: TRBJ1-2; v_call: TRBV19; d_call: NA; cdr3_aa: CASSISVAYGYTF; cdr3_nt: TGTGCCAGTAGTATAAGCGTTGCCTATGGCTACACCTTC
clone_size: NA; j_call: TRBJ2-7; v_call: TRBV19; d_call: NA; cdr3_aa: CASSTNRVVHEQYF; cdr3_nt: TGTGCCAGTAGTACAAACAGGGTAGTCCACGAGCAGTACTTC
clone_size: once; j_call: TRBJ2-7; v_call: TRBV11-3; d_call: NA; cdr3_aa: CASSLGAEYEQYF; cdr3_nt: TGTGCCAGCAGCTTAGGTGCGGAGTACGAGCAGTACTTC
clone_size: NA; j_call: TRBJ2-1; v_call: TRBV21-1; d_call: NA; cdr3_aa: CASSLTSGLAGGRVYNEQFF; cdr3_nt: TGTGCCAGCAGCCTCACCAGCGGACTAGCGGGAGGGCGCGTCTACAATGAGCAGTTCTTC
clone_size: once; j_call: TRBJ1-2; v_call: TRBV6-5; d_call: NA; cdr3_aa: CASSYGQQAWGYTF; cdr3_nt: TGTGCCAGCAGTTACGGACAGCAAGCCTGGGGCTACACCTTC
clone_size: NA; j_call: TRBJ2-3; v_call: TRBV19; d_call: NA; cdr3_aa: CASSIPAGRSADTQYF; cdr3_nt: TGTGCCAGTAGTATCCCAGCGGGCAGGTCCGCAGATACGCAGTATTTT
clone_size: many; j_call: TRBJ2-2; v_call: TRBV5-1; d_call: NA; cdr3_aa: CASSVEGGNTGELFF; cdr3_nt: TGCGCCAGCAGCGTGGAAGGGGGGAACACCGGGGAGCTGTTTTTT
clone_size: NA; j_call: TRBJ1-4; v_call: TRBV7-9; d_call: TRBD1; cdr3_aa: CASSLAWQGETNEKLFF; cdr3_nt: TGTGCCAGCAGCTTAGCGTGGCAGGGGGAAACTAATGAAAAACTGTTTTTT
clone_size: NA; j_call: TRBJ2-2; v_call: TRBV10-3; d_call: TRBD2; cdr3_aa: CAIPVDTSGGKNTGELFF; cdr3_nt: TGTGCCATCCCGGTCGACACTAGCGGGGGGAAAAACACCGGGGAGCTGTTTTTT